The 27 T cell receptor beta chains reported below all come from one sample, sequenced in a study of T-cell memory formation after mild COVID-19. Each CDR3 protein is one row after TCRdb ran MiXCR on the 5' RACE reads. The sample has 55,000 to 70,000 distinct CDR3 sequences, roughly 26% seen once. The sequenced sample was PBMCs or a T cell subset sorted from them (not recorded which). Every receptor here comes from a man between 18 and 29 years old who had mild COVID-19 (a few samples of this study predate the infection). Cell type and time point are not known.

The chain joins TRBV19 to TRBJ2-2; D might be TRBD1 (5 bases). Germline CDR1 is LNHDA and CDR2 is SQIVND (reference sequence). The CDR3 sequence is 17 residues long. The ends were cut back, 2 bases at V and 1 base at J, with 14 bases in the middle. The CDR3 region has the DNA TGTGCCAGTAGTATATGGGCCGGACAACGGAACACCGGGGAGCTGTTTTTT. Its protein is CASSIWAGQRNTGELFF.

The V and J genes are TRBV6-5 and TRBJ1-2; 7 nucleotides agree with TRBD1. V was clipped by 6 bases and J by 4 bases; unmatched bases: 8. CDR3 size: 14 residues. The V gene's germline CDR1 is MNHEY and CDR2 SVGAGI. CDR3 sequence: CASSRYRGSYGYTF. CDR3 DNA: TGTGCCAGCAGCCGATACAGGGGTAGCTATGGCTACACCTTC.

In its sample, this clonotype was seen many times. The CDR3 region is CASSYGTEAFF. The CDR3 DNA sequence: TGTGCCAGCAGCTACGGCACTGAAGCTTTCTTT. The chain employs TRBV3-1 and TRBJ1-1; no reliable D call. The CDR3 runs to 11 residues. The V and J ends lost 5 bases and 4 bases respectively, with 5 bases between them. The germline CDR1 and CDR2 sequences are LGHDT and YNNKEL (reference sequence).

The V gene is TRBV4-2, the J gene TRBJ2-5; 12 bases are a match to TRBD2. CDR3 length: 18 amino acids. CDR1 and CDR2 from the germline V gene are LGHNA and YNFKEQ. V was pared by 3 bases and J by 5 bases, with 13 bases of the junction left unmatched. The chain's CDR3 is CASSQIPLTSGGGETQYF. CDR3 nucleotide sequence: TGTGCCAGCAGCCAGATCCCCCTGACTAGCGGGGGCGGGGAGACCCAGTACTTC.

This clonotype was seen a few times. The CDR3: CATSQTLAEETQYF. CDR3 DNA sequence: TGTGCCACCAGCCAGACCCTAGCGGAAGAGACCCAGTACTTC. This sequence joins TRBV15 and TRBJ2-5, with 7 bases identical to TRBD2. With V trimmed by 5 bases and J by 3 bases, 6 bases remained unmatched. The CDR3 runs 14 residues. The V gene's germline CDR1 is LNHNV and CDR2 YYDKDF (reference sequence).

This chain connects TRBV4-3 to TRBJ1-1; D call uncertain. Germline V gene sequence: CDR1 LGHNA, CDR2 YSLEER. This CDR3 contains 13 residues. V was cut by 1 base and J by 2 bases, with 5 bases left in between. The DNA of the CDR3 is TGCGCCAGCAGCCAAGTTATTAACACTGAAGCTTTCTTT. Amino acid sequence: CASSQVINTEAFF.

The chain uses TRBV15 and TRBJ2-1; D perhaps matches TRBD1 (5 bases). The germline V gene encodes CDR1 LNHNV and CDR2 YYDKDF (reference sequence). V was shortened by 6 bases and J by 3 bases, with 12 bases between the two germline ends. The CDR3 covers 14 residues. CDR3 DNA: TGTGCCACCAGGTGGGCGCAGGGCTACAATGAGCAGTTCTTC. This translates into CATRWAQGYNEQFF. The whole variable domain, remainder taken from reference TRBV15 and TRBJ2-1, is DAMVIQNPRYQVTQFGKPVTLSCSQTLNHNVMYWYQQKSSQAPKLLFHYYDKDFNNEADTPDNFQSRRPNTSFCFLDIRSPGLGDTAMYLCATRWAQGYNEQFFGPGTRLTVL.

The rearrangement uses TRBV12-3 or TRBV12-4 and TRBJ1-2; D unresolved. This CDR3 is 16 amino acids long. V lost 2 bases to trimming and J lost 4 bases, with 17 bases between them. CDR3 protein: CASSLTLDRSGYGYTF. The CDR3, as DNA: TGTGCCAGCAGTTTAACCCTCGACCGCTCCGGCTATGGCTACACCTTC.

The chain couples TRBV6-5 to TRBJ2-3; D perhaps matches TRBD1 (5 bases). Germline CDR1 reads MNHEY; CDR2 reads SVGAGI. The V end was cut by 7 bases, the J end by 2 bases, with 13 bases between. This CDR3 region has 14 residues. For the CDR3, the DNA is TGTGCCAGCACCTACGACAGCGACACAGATACGCAGTATTTT. Translated, it gives CASTYDSDTDTQYF.

A few counts support this clonotype. The V gene is TRBV4-3, the J gene TRBJ1-2; no clear D gene. The CDR3 loop spans 13 amino acids. Per the germline V gene, CDR1 is LGHNA and CDR2 is YSLEER. V lost 5 bases and J lost 8, with 15 bases in between. In DNA form, the CDR3 reads TGCGCCAGCAGCGGGAGCTTGCCCGACGGCTACACCTTC. Encoded protein: CASSGSLPDGYTF.

This clonotype was counted only a few times. J is TRBJ1-1 and V is TRBV5-1; no clear D gene. The CDR3 extends over 13 amino acids. The V end lost 0 bases, the J end lost 7 bases, and 10 bases lay between the germline ends. Germline V gives CDR1 SGHRS, CDR2 YFSETQ. CDR3 residues: CASSLGAGYEAFF. CDR3 in DNA: TGCGCCAGCAGCTTGGGGGCGGGGTATGAAGCTTTCTTT. The full variable domain, with the rest looked up from reference TRBV5-1 and TRBJ1-1, is KAGVTQTPRYLIKTRGQQVTLSCSPISGHRSVSWYQQTPGQGLQFLFEYFSETQRNKGNFPGRFSGRQFSNSRSEMNVSTLELGDSALYLCASSLGAGYEAFFGQGTRLTVV.

This chain uses TRBV7-9 with TRBJ2-2, with 10 bases matching TRBD1. V was pared by 5 bases and J by 6 bases, with 9 bases of the junction left unmatched. Per germline, CDR1 SEHNR and CDR2 FQNEAQ (reference sequence). This CDR3 comprises 16 residues. The CDR3 DNA sequence: TGTGCCAGCAGCGAAACCGGGACAGGGGTCCCCGGGGAGCTGTTTTTT. Protein: CASSETGTGVPGELFF.

V and J are TRBV29-1 and TRBJ2-3; 7 nucleotides align to TRBD2. J gave up 5 bases and V 7 bases, and 15 bases lay outside the gene matches. The V gene's germline CDR1 is SQVTM and CDR2 ANQGSEA. The CDR3 covers 15 residues. Here the CDR3 DNA reads TGCAGCGCCGAGGAGGTGAGCGGGGTTCGAGATACGCAGTATTTT. Encoded protein: CSAEEVSGVRDTQYF.

The V gene is TRBV12-3 or TRBV12-4, the J gene TRBJ2-3; 10 bases agree with TRBD2. Unmatched junction bases numbered 8, after V lost 6 bases and J lost 11 bases. The CDR3 sequence is 13 residues long. The CDR3 here is CASRMGLARLQYF. CDR3 bases: TGTGCCAGCAGAATGGGACTAGCGCGGTTGCAGTATTTT.

This clonotype appeared many times. The chain couples TRBV5-1 to TRBJ2-3; a possible D gene is TRBD1 (6 bases). CDR1 and CDR2 from the germline V gene are SGHRS and YFSETQ. The CDR3 has 15 residues. The germline V and J ends were trimmed by 0 bases and 4 bases, with 12 bases remaining between them. The CDR3 sequence is CASSLEGQHADTQYF. CDR3 in DNA: TGCGCCAGCAGCTTGGAGGGACAACACGCAGATACGCAGTATTTT.

This clonotype has a single count. The chain joins TRBV2 to TRBJ1-1; 9 nucleotides match TRBD1. Unmatched junction bases numbered 3, after V lost 3 bases and J lost 1 base. CDR1 is SNHLY and CDR2 is FYNNEI in the germline V gene. The CDR3 runs to 15 residues. CDR3 sequence (DNA): TGTGCCAGCAGTGAGGGGACAGGGAGGAACACTGAAGCTTTCTTT. Translated: CASSEGTGRNTEAFF.

The gene calls are TRBV20-1 and TRBJ2-7; D is perhaps TRBD1 (6 bases). Germline V gene data show CDR1 as DFQATT and CDR2 as SNEGSKA (reference sequence). The V and J ends lost 6 bases and 2 bases respectively, with 17 bases between them. CDR3 size: 14 residues. The CDR3 coding sequence is TGCAGTGCGCAAACCGGGACATCCGCCTACGAGCAGTACGTC. Protein product: CSAQTGTSAYEQYV.

This clonotype has more than one count but fewer than ten. The V call is TRBV6-5, the J call TRBJ2-3; 12 positions agree with TRBD2. V was clipped by 5 bases and J by 4 bases; unmatched bases: 7. This CDR3 is built from 16 residues. CDR1 and CDR2 (germline): MNHEY, SVGAGI. Written as DNA, the CDR3 is TGTGCCAGCAGTCCCGAGACTAGCGGGGGAGCAGATACGCAGTATTTT. Translated, it gives CASSPETSGGADTQYF.

The chain uses TRBV4-3 and TRBJ1-1; possible D gene TRBD1, 5 bases. The V end lost 8 bases, the J end lost 1 base, and 20 bases lay between the germline ends. CDR1 is LGHNA and CDR2 is YSLEER in the germline V gene. There are 16 residues in the CDR3. The CDR3 protein is CASAKGAPSENTEAFF. CDR3 nucleotide sequence: TGCGCCAGCGCGAAAGGGGCCCCCTCTGAGAACACTGAAGCTTTCTTT.

The chain employs TRBV6-5 and TRBJ2-5; D uncertain. Per the germline V gene, CDR1 is MNHEY and CDR2 is SVGAGI. The V gene lost 4 bases and the J gene lost 5 bases, with 14 bases spanning the gap. The length of the CDR3 is 14 residues. CDR3 region: CASSSGPRRETQYF. In DNA, the CDR3 is TGTGCCAGCAGTTCTGGCCCCCGGCGGGAGACCCAGTACTTC.

The chain has TRBV7-2 and TRBJ1-6; D not resolved. Deletions cut 1 base from V and 7 bases from J, with 11 bases between. CDR3 length equals 15 residues. Germline lookup yields CDR1 SGHTA and CDR2 FQGNSA. Here the CDR3 reads CASSLDGPGNSPLHF. The CDR3, as DNA: TGTGCCAGCAGCTTAGACGGACCCGGGAATTCACCCCTCCACTTT.

The V and J genes are TRBV27 and TRBJ2-1, with D unresolved. The CDR3 has 13 residues. Trimming left V 1 base short and J 4 bases short, with 5 bases between. Germline V gives CDR1 MNHEY, CDR2 SMNVEV (reference sequence). The CDR3 is CASSLWKYNEQFF. The DNA of the CDR3 is TGTGCCAGCAGTTTATGGAAATACAATGAGCAGTTCTTC.

The CDR3 here is CASSQDAAVGAGELFF. For the CDR3, the DNA is TGCGCCAGCAGCCAAGATGCAGCGGTCGGAGCCGGGGAGCTGTTTTTT. The rearrangement uses TRBV4-3 and TRBJ2-2; D perhaps matches TRBD2 (5 bases). The CDR3 contains 16 residues. Per germline, CDR1 LGHNA and CDR2 YSLEER. The V end was cut by 0 bases, the J end by 6 bases, with 14 bases between.

The rearrangement links TRBV10-3 to TRBJ2-3; the match to TRBD2 covers 12 bases. The CDR3 has 16 residues. J was trimmed by 0 bases and V by 7 bases; bases with no gene match: 5. Germline V gives CDR1 ENHRY, CDR2 SYGVKD. The DNA of the CDR3 is TGTGCCATCACTAGCGGGGGGGACCCTAGCACAGATACGCAGTATTTT. It codes for CAITSGGDPSTDTQYF.

The chain carries TRBV19 and TRBJ2-7, with unresolved D. The CDR3 covers 15 residues. Trimming shortened V by 5 bases and J by 0 bases, and 14 bases separated the two germline ends. The germline CDR1 and CDR2 sequences are LNHDA and SQIVND (reference sequence). The CDR3 sequence: CASSFGAPGSYEQYF. The CDR3 bases are TGTGCCAGTAGTTTCGGTGCTCCCGGCTCCTACGAGCAGTACTTC.

This clonotype has only a few counts. The chain uses TRBV27 and TRBJ1-2; D unclear. The CDR3 spans 13 residues. Germline assignment: CDR1 MNHEY and CDR2 SMNVEV (reference sequence). Between the trimmed V and J ends, which lost 5 bases and 1 base, there was a span of 8 bases. The CDR3 is CASSPGLNYGYTF. The CDR3 DNA reads TGTGCCAGCAGTCCCGGACTTAACTATGGCTACACCTTC.

The genes are TRBV7-2 and TRBJ2-1, with 14 bases lining up with TRBD2. The CDR3 totals 18 residues. The V gene's germline CDR1 is SGHTA and CDR2 FQGNSA. V lost 4 bases, J lost 3 bases, and 8 bases stayed unmatched. CDR3 in amino acids: CASSSTGLAGDHYNEQFF. CDR3 nucleotide sequence: TGTGCCAGCAGCTCTACGGGACTAGCGGGAGACCACTACAATGAGCAGTTCTTC. Supplemented by reference TRBV7-2 and TRBJ2-1, the full variable domain reads GAGVSQSPSNKVTEKGKDVELRCDPISGHTALYWYRQSLGQGLEFLIYFQGNSAPDKSGLPSDRFSAERTGGSVSTLTIQRTQQEDSAVYLCASSSTGLAGDHYNEQFFGPGTRLTVL.